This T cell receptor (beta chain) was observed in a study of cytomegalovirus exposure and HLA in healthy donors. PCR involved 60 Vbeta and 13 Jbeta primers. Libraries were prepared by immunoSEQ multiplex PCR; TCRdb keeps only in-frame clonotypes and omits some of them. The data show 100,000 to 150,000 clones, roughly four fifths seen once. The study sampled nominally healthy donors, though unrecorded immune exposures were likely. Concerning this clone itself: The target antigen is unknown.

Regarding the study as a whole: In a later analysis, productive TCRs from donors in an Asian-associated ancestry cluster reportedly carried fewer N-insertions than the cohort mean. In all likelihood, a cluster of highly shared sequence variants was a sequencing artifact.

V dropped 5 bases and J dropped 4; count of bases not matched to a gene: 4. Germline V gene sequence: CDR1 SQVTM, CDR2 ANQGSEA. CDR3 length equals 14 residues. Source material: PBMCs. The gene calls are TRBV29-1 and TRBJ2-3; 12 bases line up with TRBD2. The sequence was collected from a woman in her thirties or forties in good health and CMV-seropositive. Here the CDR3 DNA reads TGCAGCGTTCAGACTAGCGGGGGTGCAGATACGCAGTATTTT. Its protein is CSVQTSGGADTQYF.